These T cell receptor beta chains were read from a single sample in a study of vaccination and CD4 T cells after COVID-19. Each CDR3 protein gets one entry after TCRdb re-called the PCR reads with MiXCR. The sample has 15,000 to 20,000 distinct CDR3 sequences; approximately 51% are singletons. No cognate antigen is known for these TCRs. Sequencing was carried out using CD4+ T cells from blood, cultured in vitro. These receptors originate from a human donor who had recovered from COVID-19. CDR3s include the opening cysteine and the closing phenylalanine or tryptophan. The D gene is left open where the match is weak. Only some rows state a clone size, as once, few, many or a class for expanded clones.

d_call,v_call,j_call,clone_size,cdr3_nt,cdr3_aa
TRBD1,TRBV7-3,TRBJ2-2,few,TGTGCCAGCAGCGATGGACAGGGGACTGACACCGGGGAGCTGTTTTTT,CASSDGQGTDTGELFF
.,TRBV19,TRBJ2-1,.,TGTGCCAGTAAGGCGGTGAGCTCCTACAATGAGCAGTTCTTC,CASKAVSSYNEQFF
.,TRBV11-2,TRBJ1-6,few,TGTGCCAGCAGCCCCGATGTAAATTCACCCCTCCACTTT,CASSPDVNSPLHF
.,TRBV20-1,TRBJ1-2,.,TGCAGTGCTAGAGATATAGACGGGGGGCCCTATGGCTACACCTTC,CSARDIDGGPYGYTF
TRBD1,TRBV28,TRBJ1-3,.,TGTGCCAGCAGTTTGGGCGGGACAGGGGGTATCCTTAACTCTGGAAACACCATATATTTT,CASSLGGTGGILNSGNTIYF
.,TRBV6-2/TRBV6-3,TRBJ1-1,.,TGTGCCAGCCGACCGGGGCACAGTGGGAACACTGAAGCTTTCTTT,CASRPGHSGNTEAFF
.,TRBV5-4,TRBJ1-2,.,TGTGCCAGCAGCCCAAGGACGGGCGGCCTAATGGGCGGCTACACCTTC,CASSPRTGGLMGGYTF
.,TRBV20-1,TRBJ2-7,.,TGCAGTGCTAGAGATGGAGGGCGGGGTAGCTCCTACGAGCAGTACTTC,CSARDGGRGSSYEQYF
TRBD1,TRBV7-9,TRBJ1-5,few,TGTGCCAGCAGCTCGGGGGACAGGGGCCATCAGCCCCAGCATTTT,CASSSGDRGHQPQHF
.,TRBV28,TRBJ1-2,.,TGTGCCAGCAGTTTGACAGATAACTATGGCTACACCTTC,CASSLTDNYGYTF
TRBD1,TRBV28,TRBJ1-5,few,TGTGCCAGCAGTTTAACCGCAGGGGGGAGCAATCAGCCCCAGCATTTT,CASSLTAGGSNQPQHF
.,TRBV5-6,TRBJ2-1,.,TGTGCCAGCACCCCTGGATGGGGGCGATACAATGAGCAGTTCTTC,CASTPGWGRYNEQFF
.,TRBV11-1,TRBJ1-2,.,TGTGCCAGCAGCTCGACGCGATTTGATGGCTACACCTTC,CASSSTRFDGYTF
TRBD1,TRBV5-4,TRBJ1-1,once,TGTGCCAGCAGCTTCCCAGGGGGAACTGAAGCTTTCTTT,CASSFPGGTEAFF
TRBD1,TRBV12-3/TRBV12-4,TRBJ1-6,few,TGTGCCAGCACCCAGACAGGGGAGCATTCACCCCTCCACTTT,CASTQTGEHSPLHF
TRBD1,TRBV6-1,TRBJ1-1,.,TGTGCCAGCAGCCCGGGAAAGGGGGCGAACACTGAAGCTTTCTTT,CASSPGKGANTEAFF
.,TRBV10-2,TRBJ2-1,.,TGCGCCAGCAGTCTTAGCCTAGGCGAGCAGTTCTTC,CASSLSLGEQFF
.,TRBV7-9,TRBJ2-7,.,TGTGCCAGCAGCTCAACGGGGACCGGCGAGCAGTACTTC,CASSSTGTGEQYF
.,TRBV3-1,TRBJ2-2,.,TGTGCCAGCAGCCCCCCCCGGTGGACCGGGGAGCTGTTTTTT,CASSPPRWTGELFF
TRBD2,TRBV20-1,TRBJ2-7,.,TGCAGTGCTCCCCGGGTAGCGGGAACCTCCTACGAGCAGTACTTC,CSAPRVAGTSYEQYF
.,TRBV5-4,TRBJ2-3,.,TGTGCCAGCAGCTTGGGTATCGGCGGAAACACAGATACGCAGTATTTT,CASSLGIGGNTDTQYF
.,TRBV6-1,TRBJ2-1,few,TGTGCCAGCAGCGACCGATACATAGCGGAGAGGTACAATGAGCAGTTCTTC,CASSDRYIAERYNEQFF
TRBD1,TRBV10-3,TRBJ2-5,few,TGTGCCATCAGCCCAGGGACAGGGCGAGAGACCCAGTACTTC,CAISPGTGRETQYF
.,TRBV21-1,TRBJ1-5,.,TGTGCCAGCAGCATTAGACACAGGGTTAGCAATCAGCCCCAGCATTTT,CASSIRHRVSNQPQHF
.,TRBV7-2,TRBJ1-2,.,TGTGCCAGCGCGCCGGGACACCAATCCTATGGCTACACCTTC,CASAPGHQSYGYTF
.,TRBV9,TRBJ1-1,.,TGTGCCAGCAGCGAACCCAAAGGAGGGGTGGGCACTGAAGCTTTCTTT,CASSEPKGGVGTEAFF
.,TRBV27,TRBJ1-2,.,TGTGCCAGCAGTTTATCTGGGGCGGGGGGTGGCTACACCTTC,CASSLSGAGGGYTF
TRBD1,TRBV7-8,TRBJ2-5,few,TGTGCCAGCAGCTTGGGGACAGGGCTTGGGGAGACCCAGTACTTC,CASSLGTGLGETQYF
.,TRBV30,TRBJ1-4,.,TGTGCCTGGAGGTTCGGAGGGGCGGTCGAAAAACTGTTTTTT,CAWRFGGAVEKLFF
.,TRBV6-5,TRBJ1-4,few,TGTGCCAGCAGTTCTCCACGAGCGGGAGGGAGTAGCGAAAAACTGTTTTTT,CASSSPRAGGSSEKLFF
.,TRBV20-1,TRBJ2-2,few,TGCAGTGCTAGAGTGACTAACACCGGGGAGCTGTTTTTT,CSARVTNTGELFF
.,TRBV27,TRBJ1-1,.,TGTGCCACCGGTGGAGTTGGAGTGAACACTGAAGCTTTCTTT,CATGGVGVNTEAFF
TRBD1,TRBV11-3,TRBJ1-6,.,TGTGCCAGCAGCCCGACCCAGGGGGGGAAAAGCTCCTATAATTCACCCCTCCACTTT,CASSPTQGGKSSYNSPLHF
.,TRBV20-1,TRBJ2-3,few,TGCAGTGCTAGAGATCCTTTAGAGGGCCGGAGCACAGATACGCAGTATTTT,CSARDPLEGRSTDTQYF
TRBD2,TRBV27,TRBJ2-1,few,TGTGCCAGCAGTTTATCGAGGACTAGCGGGAGTGCAGAGTTCTTC,CASSLSRTSGSAEFF
.,TRBV6-1,TRBJ1-4,once,TGTGCCAGCAGCGCACGGGGGCTACAAAAACTGTTTTTT,CASSARGLQKLFF
TRBD2,TRBV3-1,TRBJ2-2,.,TGTGCCAGCAGCCATAGCGGGAGCGTTGTCGGGGAGCTGTTTTTT,CASSHSGSVVGELFF
.,TRBV20-1,TRBJ1-5,.,TGCAGTGCTAGTATTGGCCCTAGCAATCAGCCCCAGCATTTT,CSASIGPSNQPQHF
.,TRBV19,TRBJ1-1,.,TGTGCCAGTAGGGCGGGGAGGGGATCGGACCCTGAAGCTTTCTTT,CASRAGRGSDPEAFF
.,TRBV20-1,TRBJ1-6,.,TGCAGTGCTAGAGATCGGGGGGCTTCACCCCTCCACTTT,CSARDRGASPLHF
TRBD1,TRBV6-5,TRBJ1-6,once,TGTGCCAGCAGTTACCCCCCGGGACAGGGGGCTTGGGATTCACCCCTCCACTTT,CASSYPPGQGAWDSPLHF
TRBD1,TRBV6-2/TRBV6-3,TRBJ2-2,few,TGTGCCAGCAGCACAACCGGGACAGGGGTCACCGGGGAGCTGTTTTTT,CASSTTGTGVTGELFF
TRBD1,TRBV6-1,TRBJ1-2,few,TGTGCCAGCAGTGAACAACAGGGGGCGGATGGCTACACCTTC,CASSEQQGADGYTF
.,TRBV28,TRBJ1-1,few,TGTGCCAGCAGTCTAGGAGATCGTGAAGCTTTCTTT,CASSLGDREAFF
TRBD2,TRBV7-2,TRBJ2-3,.,TGTGCCAGCAGCTTACAAGCGGGAGTCTGGGATACGCAGTATTTT,CASSLQAGVWDTQYF
.,TRBV21-1,TRBJ2-7,.,TGTGCCAGCAGCACCCGACACTCCTACGAGCAGTACTTC,CASSTRHSYEQYF
TRBD1,TRBV6-1,TRBJ2-7,.,TGTGCCAGCAGTAAACTCCCGGGACAGGGTACCTACGAGCAGTACTTC,CASSKLPGQGTYEQYF
.,TRBV4-1,TRBJ2-1,.,TGCGCCAGCAGCCAAGCCGTGGGCCCAGGGTGGAATGAGCAGTTCTTC,CASSQAVGPGWNEQFF
.,TRBV12-3/TRBV12-4,TRBJ1-2,.,TGTGCCAGCAGCGCTATGTCTAACTATGGCTACACCTTC,CASSAMSNYGYTF
TRBD2,TRBV7-2,TRBJ2-3,.,TGTGCCAGCAGCCAGACTAGCGGGAGGGCAACAGATACGCAGTATTTT,CASSQTSGRATDTQYF
.,TRBV6-1,TRBJ1-1,.,TGTGCCAGCAGCTCAGAAGTAGGTGGCGGTGAAGCTTTCTTT,CASSSEVGGGEAFF
.,TRBV10-3,TRBJ1-6,few,TGTGCCATCAGGGGCGGGGGAGCTAATTCACCCCTCCACTTT,CAIRGGGANSPLHF
.,TRBV12-3/TRBV12-4,TRBJ1-2,.,TGTGCCAGCAGCCAGGGCCAGGCCTATGGCTACACCTTC,CASSQGQAYGYTF
.,TRBV7-8,TRBJ1-5,.,TGTGCCAGCAGCGGAGCGACCGAATATAGCAATCAGCCCCAGCATTTT,CASSGATEYSNQPQHF
.,TRBV6-5,TRBJ2-7,.,TGTGCCAGCAGTTACTATCCACAGGGAATTAATAGAGCCTACGAGCAGTACTTC,CASSYYPQGINRAYEQYF
.,TRBV6-1,TRBJ1-2,.,TGTGCCATCAGACCCGGGGGAACCTATGGCTACACCTTC,CAIRPGGTYGYTF
.,TRBV5-1,TRBJ2-2,.,TGCGCCAGCAGCTCTGGACAGACCACCGGGGAGCTGTTTTTT,CASSSGQTTGELFF
TRBD2,TRBV30,TRBJ2-5,.,TGTGCCTGGAGCCCCGGACTAGCGGGCCAAGAGACCCAGTACTTC,CAWSPGLAGQETQYF
.,TRBV7-2,TRBJ1-3,.,TGTGCCAGCAGACCGACACCGGGGTTGCGAAACACCATATATTTT,CASRPTPGLRNTIYF
TRBD1,TRBV11-2,TRBJ2-1,.,TGTGCCAGCAGCTTCCACACAGGGGGCCGAGAGCAGTTCTTC,CASSFHTGGREQFF